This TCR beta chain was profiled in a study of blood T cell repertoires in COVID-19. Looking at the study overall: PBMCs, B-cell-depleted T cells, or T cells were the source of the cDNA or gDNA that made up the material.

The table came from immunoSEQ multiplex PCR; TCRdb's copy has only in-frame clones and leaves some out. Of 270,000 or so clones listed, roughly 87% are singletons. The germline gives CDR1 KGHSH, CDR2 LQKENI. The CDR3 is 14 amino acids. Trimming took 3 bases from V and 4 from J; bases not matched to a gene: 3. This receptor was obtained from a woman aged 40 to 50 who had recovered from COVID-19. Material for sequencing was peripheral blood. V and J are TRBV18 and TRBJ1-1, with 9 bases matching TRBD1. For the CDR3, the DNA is TGTGCCAGCTCACCGGTGACAGGGGGCACTGAAGCTTTCTTT. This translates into CASSPVTGGTEAFF.